The 12 T cell receptor beta chains given below trace back to one sample, sequenced in a study of OX40 agonist ivuxolimab in advanced cancers. This table comes from immunoSEQ multiplex PCR, and its TCRdb copy is limited to in-frame clones, with some not included. The profile shows around 37,000 clones, about 84% of them singletons. Sequenced here: CD4+ or CD8+ T cells sorted from blood, sampled in a trial of the OX40 agonist ivuxolimab. The origin of the receptors is an adult with an advanced solid tumor such as melanoma, head and neck, liver or kidney cancer.

This chain links TRBV6-5 with TRBJ1-2; 8 positions match TRBD1. This CDR3 is built from 14 residues. V was clipped by 6 bases and J by 8 bases; unmatched bases: 11. CDR1 MNHEY and CDR2 SVGAGI come from the germline V gene. The CDR3 region is CASSLPTGGGGYTF. The CDR3 DNA reads as TGTGCCAGCAGCCTCCCTACAGGGGGTGGGGGCTACACCTTC.

The chain carries TRBV28 and TRBJ1-1; 9 nucleotides match TRBD1. Germline V gene data show CDR1 as MDHEN and CDR2 as SYDVKM. J was trimmed by 3 bases and V by 6 bases; bases with no gene match: 5. CDR3 size: 14 residues. CDR3 sequence (DNA): TGTGCCAGCAGGGCCGGGACAGGGTACACTGAAGCTTTCTTT. Translating gives CASRAGTGYTEAFF.

This rearrangement joins TRBV5-4 to TRBJ1-2, with TRBD1 identical over 10 bases. This CDR3 comprises 14 residues. With 5 bases clipped from V and 8 bases from J, the junction kept 9 bases outside the gene matches. The germline V gene encodes CDR1 SGHNT and CDR2 YYREEE (reference sequence). The CDR3 region is CASRFSGQGKGYTF. The CDR3, as DNA: TGTGCCAGCAGATTCTCGGGACAGGGGAAAGGCTACACCTTC. Drawing the rest from reference TRBV5-4 and TRBJ1-2, the complete variable domain is ETGVTQSPTHLIKTRGQQVTLRCSSQSGHNTVSWYQQALGQGPQFIFQYYREEENGRGNFPPRFSGLQFPNYSSELNVNALELDDSALYLCASRFSGQGKGYTFGSGTRLTVV.

The chain links TRBV29-1 to TRBJ2-3, with 11 bases fitting TRBD1. Germline V gives CDR1 SQVTM, CDR2 ANQGSEA. V lost 6 bases and J lost 3; bases outside the gene matches: 8. This CDR3 comprises 15 residues. The CDR3 nucleotides are TGCAGCGTCCAATTTGGACAGGGGGCGACAGATACGCAGTATTTT. Its translation is CSVQFGQGATDTQYF.

V and J are TRBV7-6 and TRBJ1-4, with D perhaps TRBD1 (5 bases). The germline gives CDR1 SGHVS, CDR2 FNYEAQ. The V end lost 4 bases, the J end lost 4 bases, and 10 bases lay between the germline ends. This CDR3 contains 14 residues. The CDR3 bases are TGTGCCAGCAGCTCCGACAGCTATAATGAAAAACTGTTTTTT. Translation gives CASSSDSYNEKLFF.

The chain couples TRBV28 to TRBJ2-7; D is tentatively TRBD1 or TRBD2 (5 bases each). The V end was cut by 4 bases, the J end by 3 bases, with 22 bases between. In germline, CDR1 is MDHEN, CDR2 SYDVKM. There are 17 residues in the CDR3. The CDR3 spells CASSWGGRVGRGYEQYF. CDR3 nucleotides: TGTGCCAGCAGTTGGGGCGGGCGAGTCGGAAGAGGCTACGAGCAGTACTTC.

The chain has TRBV10-3 and TRBJ2-1, with unresolved D. CDR3 length: 13 residues. With 4 bases removed from V and 5 bases from J, the gap between germline ends came to 9 bases. Germline V gene lookup returns CDR1 ENHRY and CDR2 SYGVKD. CDR3 coding DNA: TGTGCCATCAGTGCTTACGGAGACAATGAGCAGTTCTTC. This sequence encodes CAISAYGDNEQFF.

The chain joins TRBV19 to TRBJ2-1; 12 bases align to TRBD1. The CDR3 is 16 amino acids. V was clipped by 3 bases and J by 7 bases; unmatched bases: 7. Germline V gives CDR1 LNHDA, CDR2 SQIVND (reference sequence). CDR3 nucleotides: TGTGCCAGTAGTATCAACCGGGACAGGGGGCTAAATGAGCAGTTCTTC. Encoded protein: CASSINRDRGLNEQFF. The variable domain in full, completed from reference TRBV19 and TRBJ2-1, reads DGGITQSPKYLFRKEGQNVTLSCEQNLNHDAMYWYRQDPGQGLRLIYYSQIVNDFQKGDIAEGYSVSREKKESFPLTVTSAQKNPTAFYLCASSINRDRGLNEQFFGPGTRLTVL.

The chain links TRBV5-1 to TRBJ1-1; TRBD1 might be the D (6 bases). In germline, CDR1 is SGHRS, CDR2 YFSETQ. The CDR3 consists of 16 residues. Trimming took off 1 base at V and 3 bases at J, with 16 bases between the two ends. CDR3 residues: CASSLLSGARDTEAFF. DNA for the CDR3: TGCGCCAGCAGCTTGTTATCGGGGGCTAGGGACACTGAAGCTTTCTTT.

The V gene is TRBV9, the J gene TRBJ2-5; D might be TRBD2 (7 bases). V gave up 2 bases and J gave up 1 base, with 9 bases separating them. The germline CDR1 and CDR2 sequences are SGDLS and YYNGEE. The CDR3 covers 14 residues. The CDR3 loop is CASSVGGGQETQYF. The CDR3 DNA reads as TGTGCCAGCAGCGTGGGAGGGGGCCAAGAGACCCAGTACTTC.

The genes are TRBV28 and TRBJ1-4; perhaps TRBD1 as D (5 bases). Germline V gives CDR1 MDHEN, CDR2 SYDVKM. CDR3 length equals 17 residues. Trimming removed 7 bases at V and 1 base at J, with 19 bases between. CDR3 protein: CASTLRGMKKTNEKLFF. The CDR3 nucleotides read TGTGCCAGCACCCTTCGGGGGATGAAGAAAACTAATGAAAAACTGTTTTTT.

The chain has TRBV27 and TRBJ2-1; D is undetermined. The CDR3 covers 16 residues. Germline V gene lookup returns CDR1 MNHEY and CDR2 SMNVEV (reference sequence). V lost 5 bases, J lost 7 bases, and 21 bases lay in between. CDR3 sequence: CASSPLEEGLRNEQFF. The CDR3, as DNA: TGTGCCAGCAGTCCCCTCGAGGAAGGGTTGAGGAATGAGCAGTTCTTC.